Listed below are T cell receptor beta chains from one sample, sequenced in a study of radiation and T cells in renal cell carcinoma. The data were produced by immunoSEQ multiplex PCR, yet TCRdb's version contains in-frame clones alone and is incomplete. The sample records tens of thousands of clones, approximately 83% being singletons. The source material was blood, sampled from a patient whose treatment included radiotherapy and nephrectomy. These TCRs come from a man between 60 and 75 years old with renal cell carcinoma. The CDR3 runs from the conserved cysteine through the conserved F or W. The order of the fields is J gene, clone size, D gene, V gene, CDR3 DNA, CDR3 protein. The D gene is left open where the match is weak. Some rows mark clone size as missing; the rest say once, few, many or name a class of expanded clone.

j_call: TRBJ2-5
clone_size: NA
d_call: NA
v_call: TRBV5-1
cdr3_nt: TGCGCCAGCAGGGTCAGCCAAGAGACCCAGTACTTC
cdr3_aa: CASRVSQETQYF

j_call: TRBJ1-1
clone_size: few
d_call: NA
v_call: TRBV9
cdr3_nt: TGTGCCAGCAGCGTAGGGAGGTCTGGGAACACTGAAGCTTTCTTT
cdr3_aa: CASSVGRSGNTEAFF

j_call: TRBJ2-1
clone_size: few
d_call: NA
v_call: TRBV12-5
cdr3_nt: TGTGCTAGTGGTTTCGGGGGCAGGGATAGGTTGGATGAGCAGTTCTTC
cdr3_aa: CASGFGGRDRLDEQFF

j_call: TRBJ1-2
clone_size: NA
d_call: NA
v_call: TRBV15
cdr3_nt: TGTGCCACCAGCGCGCGGACTGGTGGCTATGGCTACACCTTC
cdr3_aa: CATSARTGGYGYTF

j_call: TRBJ2-7
clone_size: NA
d_call: NA
v_call: TRBV28
cdr3_nt: TGTGCCAGCAGCCAAACAGGGTCCCCCTCTATTTACGAGCAGTACTTC
cdr3_aa: CASSQTGSPSIYEQYF

j_call: TRBJ2-7
clone_size: few
d_call: NA
v_call: TRBV15
cdr3_nt: TGTGCCACCAGGGGTGGAGCGACTGGGGCCTACGAGCAGTACTTC
cdr3_aa: CATRGGATGAYEQYF

j_call: TRBJ1-1
clone_size: NA
d_call: TRBD1
v_call: TRBV10-3
cdr3_nt: TGTGCCATCAAGATGGGACAGGGTGGCCACACTGAAGCTTTCTTT
cdr3_aa: CAIKMGQGGHTEAFF

j_call: TRBJ2-1
clone_size: NA
d_call: TRBD1
v_call: TRBV5-1
cdr3_nt: TGCGCCAGCACCCTCGGGCAGGACAGGGTATACAATGAGCAGTTCTTC
cdr3_aa: CASTLGQDRVYNEQFF

j_call: TRBJ2-3
clone_size: NA
d_call: NA
v_call: TRBV7-2
cdr3_nt: TGTGCCAGCAGCCGGGACCAAAGCACAGATACGCAGTATTTT
cdr3_aa: CASSRDQSTDTQYF

j_call: TRBJ2-1
clone_size: few
d_call: NA
v_call: TRBV11-1
cdr3_nt: TGTGCCAGCAGCTTACCGGGACCTTACAATGAGCAGTTCTTC
cdr3_aa: CASSLPGPYNEQFF

j_call: TRBJ2-7
clone_size: NA
d_call: TRBD2
v_call: TRBV7-8
cdr3_nt: TGTGCCAGCACCCAGAAGTTACTAGCGGGAGTAAGGAACGAGCAGTACTTC
cdr3_aa: CASTQKLLAGVRNEQYF

j_call: TRBJ1-5
clone_size: NA
d_call: NA
v_call: TRBV7-2
cdr3_nt: TGTGCCAGCAGCTTAGAGGGGACGGTGAGCAATCAGCCCCAGCATTTT
cdr3_aa: CASSLEGTVSNQPQHF

j_call: TRBJ2-3
clone_size: NA
d_call: TRBD2
v_call: TRBV18
cdr3_nt: TGTGCCAGCTCACCCCTCGGGACTAGCGGAGCCACTAGCACAGATACGCAGTATTTT
cdr3_aa: CASSPLGTSGATSTDTQYF

j_call: TRBJ1-4
clone_size: NA
d_call: NA
v_call: TRBV28
cdr3_nt: TGTGCCAGCATCCAGCGGTACGAGAACAGTGAAAAACTGTTTTTT
cdr3_aa: CASIQRYENSEKLFF

j_call: TRBJ2-5
clone_size: few
d_call: NA
v_call: TRBV27
cdr3_nt: TGTGCCAGCAGTTCCCGGACAGCCGACAAGACCCAGTACTTC
cdr3_aa: CASSSRTADKTQYF

j_call: TRBJ1-1
clone_size: once
d_call: NA
v_call: TRBV7-9
cdr3_nt: TGTGCCAGCAGCCTAGAGAGACGGGGGTGGACTGAAGCTTTCTTT
cdr3_aa: CASSLERRGWTEAFF

j_call: TRBJ2-5
clone_size: NA
d_call: NA
v_call: TRBV11-2
cdr3_nt: TGTGCCAGCCAACAGCTACAAGAGACCCAGTACTTC
cdr3_aa: CASQQLQETQYF

j_call: TRBJ1-1
clone_size: once
d_call: NA
v_call: TRBV28
cdr3_nt: TGTGCCAGCAGTTCCCCTCGGGGGCTGAACACTGAAGCTTTCTTT
cdr3_aa: CASSSPRGLNTEAFF

j_call: TRBJ1-4
clone_size: once
d_call: NA
v_call: TRBV4-1
cdr3_nt: TGCGCCAGCAGCCAAAACCCGGGGAGGGGGGCTAATGAAAAACTGTTTTTT
cdr3_aa: CASSQNPGRGANEKLFF

j_call: TRBJ1-2
clone_size: NA
d_call: TRBD1
v_call: TRBV14
cdr3_nt: TGTGCCAGCAGCTTGGGACAGGGTATCGCCTACACCTTC
cdr3_aa: CASSLGQGIAYTF

j_call: TRBJ2-7
clone_size: once
d_call: NA
v_call: TRBV4-3
cdr3_nt: TGCGCCAGCAGCCAAGCCGCGACACGCTACGAGCAGTACTTC
cdr3_aa: CASSQAATRYEQYF

j_call: TRBJ1-5
clone_size: NA
d_call: NA
v_call: TRBV19
cdr3_nt: TGTGCCAGTGGGGCACTCGATAGCAATCAGCCCCAGCATTTT
cdr3_aa: CASGALDSNQPQHF

j_call: TRBJ2-5
clone_size: NA
d_call: NA
v_call: TRBV19
cdr3_nt: TGTGCCAGATGCCGTGAGGGGCAAGAGACCCAGTACTTC
cdr3_aa: CARCREGQETQYF

j_call: TRBJ1-2
clone_size: NA
d_call: NA
v_call: TRBV6-1
cdr3_nt: TGTGCCTGCCGGGGTCCTCCTAACTATGGCTACACCTTC
cdr3_aa: CACRGPPNYGYTF

j_call: TRBJ1-2
clone_size: NA
d_call: NA
v_call: TRBV30
cdr3_nt: TGTGCCTGGGGGACAAACTATGGCTACACCTTC
cdr3_aa: CAWGTNYGYTF

j_call: TRBJ1-4
clone_size: NA
d_call: NA
v_call: TRBV9
cdr3_nt: TGTGCCAGCAGCGTAGGAGCTGCTGGGGGGGGTAGTGAAAAACTGTTTTTT
cdr3_aa: CASSVGAAGGGSEKLFF

j_call: TRBJ2-5
clone_size: NA
d_call: NA
v_call: TRBV27
cdr3_nt: TGTGCCAGCACAGGAGGCGGCCAAGAGACCCAGTACTTC
cdr3_aa: CASTGGGQETQYF

j_call: TRBJ2-7
clone_size: once
d_call: TRBD1
v_call: TRBV28
cdr3_nt: TGTGCCAGCAGCCGAAGACAGGGGGCATGGGGGCTAGCGGACAGAGGTGTTTACGAGCAGTACTTC
cdr3_aa: CASSRRQGAWGLADRGVYEQYF

j_call: TRBJ2-1
clone_size: NA
d_call: NA
v_call: TRBV19
cdr3_nt: TGTGCCAGTAGCCTAGGACCAAACGATGAGCAGTTCTTC
cdr3_aa: CASSLGPNDEQFF